This passage covers 3 T cell receptor beta chains from one sample sequenced in a study of T cell responses to AZD1222 COVID-19 vaccine. Profiled with immunoSEQ multiplex PCR; TCRdb holds only in-frame clones, not every one. The data contain roughly 100,000 clones, 70% to 90% of them singletons. The sample here was peripheral blood, taken on day 0 of AZD1222 vaccination. These receptors came from an adult in good health.

This chain uses TRBV5-1 with TRBJ2-5, with TRBD2 matching over 9 bases. The CDR3 contains 18 residues. Germline values: CDR1 SGHRS, CDR2 YFSETQ. With V trimmed by 6 bases and J by 4 bases, 19 bases remained unmatched. For the CDR3, the DNA is TGCGCCAGCACCTTTGCCGGGGCTAGCGGGAAGCGCGGAGAGACCCAGTACTTC. Translation gives CASTFAGASGKRGETQYF. Based on the CDR3 plus reference TRBV5-1 and TRBJ2-5, the full variable domain is KAGVTQTPRYLIKTRGQQVTLSCSPISGHRSVSWYQQTPGQGLQFLFEYFSETQRNKGNFPGRFSGRQFSNSRSEMNVSTLELGDSALYLCASTFAGASGKRGETQYFGPGTRLLVL.

CDR3 loop: CASAPGQGVTGELFF. CDR3 sequence (DNA): TGTGCCAGCGCTCCGGGACAGGGGGTTACCGGGGAGCTGTTTTTT. The genes are TRBV7-2 and TRBJ2-2; 11 bases match TRBD1. CDR3 length equals 15 residues. CDR1 is SGHTA and CDR2 is FQGNSA in the germline V gene. V lost 8 bases and J lost 5; bases outside the gene matches: 7. The whole variable domain, filled in from reference TRBV7-2 and TRBJ2-2, reads GAGVSQSPSNKVTEKGKDVELRCDPISGHTALYWYRQSLGQGLEFLIYFQGNSAPDKSGLPSDRFSAERTGGSVSTLTIQRTQQEDSAVYLCASAPGQGVTGELFFGEGSRLTVL.

The chain links TRBV7-3 to TRBJ1-2; D is ambiguous. The V gene's germline CDR1 is SGHTA and CDR2 FQGTGA. V lost 5 bases and J 4 bases, leaving 11 bases between the germline ends. This CDR3 is 13 amino acids long. For the CDR3, the DNA is TGTGCCAGCAGCGTACCCAGGAGCTATGGCTACACCTTC. It specifies CASSVPRSYGYTF.